These 27 T cell receptor beta chains were sequenced from one sample in a study of early T cells in non-severe SARS-CoV-2 infection. TCRdb ran MiXCR on the 5' RACE reads and lists one entry per CDR3 protein. This table holds just under 60,000 distinct CDR3 sequences, about 8.4% found once. Input material: whole blood. The origin of the receptors is an adult who was a healthcare worker with PCR-confirmed SARS-CoV-2 infection or an uninfected control (not recorded which).

This clonotype has ten or more counts. The V gene is TRBV30, the J gene TRBJ2-3; the D call may be TRBD1 or TRBD2 (6 bases each). The CDR3 sequence is 14 residues long. Trimming cost V 1 base and J 5 bases, with 13 bases left between them. The V gene's germline CDR1 is GTSNPN and CDR2 SVGIG (reference sequence). DNA of the CDR3: TGTGCCTGGAGTGCAGGTGGAGGGGGAGATACGCAGTATTTT. Amino acid sequence: CAWSAGGGGDTQYF.

This clonotype occurred many times. This rearrangement joins TRBV27 to TRBJ2-1; 8 bases fit TRBD1. Germline V lookup: CDR1 MNHEY, CDR2 SMNVEV (reference sequence). The V segment lost 4 bases and the J segment 1 base; nucleotides outside the gene matches: 3. The CDR3 runs to 15 residues. CDR3 nucleotide sequence: TGTGCCAGCAGTTACCAGGGGGCATCCTACAATGAGCAGTTCTTC. It codes for CASSYQGASYNEQFF.

This clonotype was detected a few times. V usage is TRBV7-6 and J usage is TRBJ2-1; either TRBD1 or TRBD2 may fit D (6 bases each). The germline V and J ends were trimmed by 0 bases and 7 bases, with 19 bases remaining between them. The CDR3 sequence is 17 residues long. Germline V CDR1 and CDR2: SGHVS, FNYEAQ. CDR3 residues: CASSLAFEGVLANEQFF. Written as DNA, the CDR3 is TGTGCCAGCAGCTTAGCGTTCGAGGGGGTCCTAGCGAATGAGCAGTTCTTC.

There are many counts of this clonotype. The genes are TRBV5-1 and TRBJ2-5; D gene uncertain. Germline V CDR1 and CDR2: SGHRS, YFSETQ. The CDR3 totals 14 residues. V dropped 0 bases and J dropped 2 bases, with 8 bases sitting between them. DNA of the CDR3: TGCGCCAGCAGCTTGGCAGGCGGTCAAGAGACCCAGTACTTC. It yields the protein CASSLAGGQETQYF.

This clonotype was seen once. A much more abundant neighbour one base away suggests this may be a read error. The chain links TRBV10-3 to TRBJ1-1, with a tentative D call TRBD1 (5 bases). This CDR3 has 12 amino acids. CDR1 ENHRY and CDR2 SYGVKD come from the germline V gene. The CDR3 DNA is TGTGCCATCGGTGACGACAGTGATGAAGCTTTCTTT. This codes for CAIGDDSDEAFF.

This clonotype was found a few times. The V gene is TRBV19, the J gene TRBJ2-1; D unclear. This CDR3 spans 12 amino acids. Deletions cut 10 bases from V and 2 bases from J, with 9 bases between. CDR1 and CDR2 from the germline V gene are LNHDA and SQIVND (reference sequence). Here the CDR3 DNA reads TGTGCCACGACTTCAGCCTACAATGAGCAGTTCTTC. Protein product: CATTSAYNEQFF.

This clonotype appeared many times. This chain uses TRBV5-4 with TRBJ1-1, with no clear D. The V end was cut by 3 bases, the J end by 2 bases, with 11 bases between. The CDR3 has 14 residues. In germline, CDR1 is SGHNT, CDR2 YYREEE (reference sequence). This chain's CDR3 is CASSSEGGNTEAFF. The CDR3 DNA reads TGTGCCAGCAGCTCCGAGGGCGGTAACACTGAAGCTTTCTTT.

The chain joins TRBV12-3 or TRBV12-4 to TRBJ2-1; D not certain. The CDR3 covers 11 residues. The V end was cut by 5 bases, the J end by 9 bases, with 8 bases between. The CDR3 protein is CASSGLVEQFF. The CDR3 DNA follows: TGTGCCAGCAGTGGCCTCGTTGAGCAGTTCTTC.

In its sample, this clonotype was seen many times. The V gene is TRBV5-1, the J gene TRBJ2-1; D is unclear. This CDR3 is built from 14 residues. Germline V gene data show CDR1 as SGHRS and CDR2 as YFSETQ. V lost 7 bases and J lost 0, with 11 bases in between. The CDR3 loop reads CASRQISSYNEQFF. CDR3 DNA sequence: TGCGCCAGCCGACAAATAAGCTCCTACAATGAGCAGTTCTTC.

As DNA, the CDR3 is TGTGCCAGCAGCTTAGCGGATAGCGGGAGCACGTACTCCTACAATGAGCAGTTCTTC. This translates into CASSLADSGSTYSYNEQFF. The J gene is TRBJ2-1, the V gene TRBV7-6, with 9 bases aligning to TRBD2. Germline V lookup: CDR1 SGHVS, CDR2 FNYEAQ. The CDR3 sequence is 19 residues long. Trimming removed 0 bases from V and 0 bases from J; junction bases left unmatched: 9. The full variable domain, with the rest looked up from reference TRBV7-6 and TRBJ2-1, is GAGVSQSPRYKVTKRGQDVALRCDPISGHVSLYWYRQALGQGPEFLTYFNYEAQQDKSGLPNDRFSAERPEGSISTLTIQRTEQRDSAMYRCASSLADSGSTYSYNEQFFGPGTRLTVL.

In regard to this clonotype: The missing conserved phenylalanine or tryptophan at the end of this CDR3 makes a read error likely. The genes are TRBV14 and TRBJ2-5; D is possibly TRBD1 (5 bases). V was cut by 5 bases and J by 5 bases, with 15 bases left in between. The germline V gene has CDR1 SGHDN and CDR2 FVKESK. The CDR3 spans 14 residues. CDR3 sequence (DNA): TGTGCCAGCAGCGAGCGTGCAGGGATGGAGACCCAGTACTCC. It specifies CASSERAGMETQYS.

This clonotype was seen a handful of times. V is TRBV28 and J is TRBJ2-7; 10 bases map to TRBD2. V gave up 4 bases and J gave up 3 bases; unmatched junction bases: 12. Germline values: CDR1 MDHEN, CDR2 SYDVKM. The CDR3 loop spans 17 amino acids. CDR3 sequence (DNA): TGTGCCAGCAGTTCCCCCGCCGCACTAGCGGGAAACTACGAGCAGTACTTC. Protein product: CASSSPAALAGNYEQYF.

This clonotype was detected only a few times. V and J are TRBV11-2 and TRBJ2-1; TRBD2 is a possible D gene (5 bases). Per germline, CDR1 SGHAT and CDR2 FQNNGV. The CDR3 is made up of 13 amino acids. Trimming stripped 8 bases from V and 8 bases from J, with 16 bases between. CDR3: CASVPGLRDEQFF. CDR3 DNA sequence: TGTGCCAGCGTCCCGGGGTTGAGGGATGAGCAGTTCTTC.

The V and J genes are TRBV19 and TRBJ2-5; 9 bases map to TRBD2. V lost 5 bases and J lost 2; bases outside the gene matches: 9. Germline CDR1 LNHDA, CDR2 SQIVND (reference sequence). The CDR3 extends over 16 amino acids. The CDR3 bases are TGTGCCAGTAGTCCCCAGACTAGCGGCACACAAGAGACCCAGTACTTC. It codes for CASSPQTSGTQETQYF.

This clonotype was observed at least ten times. The chain employs TRBV4-1 and TRBJ1-1, with D perhaps matching TRBD1 (6 bases). This CDR3 has 15 residues. V lost 5 bases to trimming and J lost 5 bases, with 18 bases between them. Germline lookup yields CDR1 MGHRA and CDR2 YSYEKL. The CDR3 coding sequence is TGCGCCAGCAGCTCACAGGGTAGAGTTGGGACTGAAGCTTTCTTT. Its translation is CASSSQGRVGTEAFF.

The chain couples TRBV2 to TRBJ2-7, with D possibly being TRBD2 (7 bases). The V gene's germline CDR1 is SNHLY and CDR2 FYNNEI. The CDR3 is 15 residues long. V lost 1 base and J lost 6, with 16 bases in between. The CDR3 nucleotides read TGTGCCAGCAGTGAAGAAAGGGGGGACTACTCCGAGCAGTACTTC. Amino acid sequence: CASSEERGDYSEQYF.

This clonotype was observed at least ten times. The chain carries TRBV20-1 and TRBJ2-5; D gene unclear. The V end was cut by 0 bases, the J end by 4 bases, with 9 bases between. This CDR3 has 13 residues. Germline V gene lookup returns CDR1 DFQATT and CDR2 SNEGSKA (reference sequence). Here the CDR3 DNA reads TGCAGTGCTAGAGAGACGAATCGAGAGACCCAGTACTTC. It specifies CSARETNRETQYF.

The DNA of the CDR3 is TGCAGCGTTGAATCTGCCCGTGGGGTACCTGATGGCACAGATACGCAGTATTTT. Residues: CSVESARGVPDGTDTQYF. The V gene is TRBV29-1, the J gene TRBJ2-3; no clear D gene. This CDR3 has 18 residues. The germline CDR1 and CDR2 sequences are SQVTM and ANQGSEA. V lost 2 bases and J lost 1, with 22 bases in between.

This clonotype was seen many times. V gene TRBV11-2 combines with J gene TRBJ1-1; D perhaps matches TRBD1 (6 bases). This CDR3 has 15 residues. V was cut by 0 bases and J by 0 bases, with 8 bases left in between. Germline V gene lookup returns CDR1 SGHAT and CDR2 FQNNGV. In DNA form, the CDR3 reads TGTGCCAGCAGCTTAGATGGGGGGCTGAACACTGAAGCTTTCTTT. Protein sequence: CASSLDGGLNTEAFF.

This chain links TRBV20-1 with TRBJ2-7, with D possibly matching TRBD1 (7 bases). V shed 4 bases and J shed 0 bases, with 16 bases lying between them. Germline values: CDR1 DFQATT, CDR2 SNEGSKA (reference sequence). The CDR3 sequence is 15 residues long. Here the CDR3 reads CSANPQGGFSYEQYF. CDR3 bases: TGCAGTGCTAACCCCCAGGGGGGTTTCTCCTACGAGCAGTACTTC.

The V call is TRBV7-9, the J call TRBJ1-3, with a possible D match to TRBD1 (5 bases). There are 15 residues in the CDR3. Trimming stripped 5 bases from V and 0 bases from J, with 11 bases between. Looked up from germline, CDR1 is SEHNR and CDR2 is FQNEAQ (reference sequence). In DNA, the CDR3 is TGTGCCAGCAGCCCGGGGGTCCGCTCTGGAAACACCATATATTTT. Protein sequence: CASSPGVRSGNTIYF.

A few counts support this clonotype. The chain uses TRBV6-5 and TRBJ2-5; the D gene could be TRBD1 or TRBD2 (5 bases each). This CDR3 region has 13 residues. Germline V gene data show CDR1 as MNHEY and CDR2 as SVGAGI. The V end lost 7 bases, the J end lost 5 bases, and 14 bases lay between the germline ends. The CDR3 reads CASKTTGGETQYF. CDR3 nucleotides: TGTGCCAGCAAAACAACAGGAGGCGAGACCCAGTACTTC.

This clonotype was observed many times. The chain is built from TRBV5-1 and TRBJ2-5; 7 bases line up with TRBD2. With V trimmed by 0 bases and J by 0 bases, 17 bases remained unmatched. The CDR3 is made up of 20 amino acids. Germline V gives CDR1 SGHRS, CDR2 YFSETQ. The CDR3 is CASSLAQAGWGTSYQETQYF. The CDR3 region has the DNA TGCGCCAGCAGCTTGGCCCAAGCGGGATGGGGGACCTCGTACCAAGAGACCCAGTACTTC.

The chain couples TRBV29-1 to TRBJ2-5; D is undetermined. This CDR3 comprises 13 residues. Germline V gene data show CDR1 as SQVTM and CDR2 as ANQGSEA. Trimming pared 4 bases from V and 7 bases from J, leaving 16 bases between. As DNA, the CDR3 is TGCAGCGTTGGTGTAGTCGGATCAGGGACCCAGTACTTC. This gives the protein CSVGVVGSGTQYF.

In this sample, this clonotype turned up many times. The rearrangement links TRBV19 to TRBJ1-2, with TRBD1 matching over 9 bases. CDR1 is LNHDA and CDR2 is SQIVND in the germline V gene (reference sequence). With 3 bases clipped from V and 6 bases from J, the junction kept 2 bases outside the gene matches. This CDR3 has 13 residues. The CDR3 bases are TGTGCCAGTAGTATTCGACAGGGGGATGGCTACACCTTC. It yields the protein CASSIRQGDGYTF.

The chain recombines TRBV7-9 with TRBJ2-1, with TRBD2 matching over 7 bases. The germline V gene has CDR1 SEHNR and CDR2 FQNEAQ (reference sequence). This CDR3 is built from 14 residues. J was trimmed by 6 bases and V by 5 bases; bases with no gene match: 7. As DNA, the CDR3 is TGTGCCAGCAGCCTACAGACGGGGGGCAATGAGCAGTTCTTC. It codes for CASSLQTGGNEQFF. The variable domain in full, completed from reference TRBV7-9 and TRBJ2-1, reads DTGVSQNPRHKITKRGQNVTFRCDPISEHNRLYWYRQTLGQGPEFLTYFQNEAQLEKSRLLSDRFSAERPKGSFSTLEIQRTEQGDSAMYLCASSLQTGGNEQFFGPGTRLTVL.

The CDR3 region is CASSGTVEANRRANVLTF. The CDR3 nucleotides read TGTGCCAGCAGTGGGACCGTAGAGGCCAACCGTCGGGCCAACGTCCTGACTTTC. The rearrangement uses TRBV28 and TRBJ2-6; perhaps D is TRBD1 or TRBD2 (5 bases each). V lost 5 bases and J 5 bases, leaving 22 bases between the germline ends. Germline CDR1 is MDHEN and CDR2 is SYDVKM. This CDR3 is built from 18 residues.